The 14 T cell receptor beta chains in this list originate from one sample, sequenced in a study of T cell repertoires in cytomegalovirus infection. One entry per CDR3 protein, called by TCRdb with MiXCR from the reads. The sample holds approximately 150,000 distinct CDR3 sequences, 17% seen once. Sequencing input: CD8+ T cells from PBMCs. These receptors came from a human donor in good health (CMV status not recorded). Some clones in this sample may be carry-over from other donors' samples.

This clonotype came up once. A much larger clone lies one base from this, so it may be a read error. This rearrangement joins TRBV7-6 to TRBJ2-7; perhaps TRBD2 as D (6 bases). The CDR3 totals 11 residues. The V and J ends lost 7 bases and 9 bases respectively, with 13 bases between them. In germline, CDR1 is SGHVS, CDR2 FNYEAQ. The CDR3 coding sequence is TGTGCCAGCACCCCTGGGGGAGGGCAGTACTTC. Its protein product is CASTPGGGQYF.

V and J are TRBV7-2 and TRBJ2-6; TRBD1 matches 7 bases. The CDR3 covers 16 residues. Germline CDR1 reads SGHTA; CDR2 reads FQGNSA. The V segment lost 6 bases and the J segment 0 bases; nucleotides outside the gene matches: 5. CDR3 amino acids: CASSTNRGSGANVLTF. The CDR3 DNA reads as TGTGCCAGCAGTACCAACAGGGGCTCTGGGGCCAACGTCCTGACTTTC.

The chain employs TRBV7-2 and TRBJ1-5; D call uncertain. CDR3 length: 15 residues. CDR1 is SGHTA, CDR2 FQGNSA, per germline. The V gene lost 3 bases and the J gene lost 4 bases, with 13 bases spanning the gap. As DNA, the CDR3 is TGTGCCAGCAGCTTCGGAGGGTTGAATAATCAGCCCCAGCATTTT. This sequence encodes CASSFGGLNNQPQHF.

The chain is built from TRBV7-2 and TRBJ2-3, with TRBD2 matching over 11 bases. V gave up 2 bases and J gave up 0 bases; unmatched junction bases: 4. The CDR3 loop spans 17 amino acids. The germline gives CDR1 SGHTA, CDR2 FQGNSA. CDR3 residues: CASSLTSGSGSTDTQYF. CDR3 DNA: TGTGCCAGCAGCTTAACTAGCGGGAGTGGGAGCACAGATACGCAGTATTTT.

The chain uses TRBV7-8 and TRBJ1-1, with a possible D match to TRBD1 (6 bases). CDR1 and CDR2 (germline): SGHVS, FQNEAQ. With 5 bases removed from V and 5 bases from J, the gap between germline ends came to 15 bases. The CDR3 is 14 amino acids. The CDR3 bases are TGTGCCAGCAGCCCGTTCCTCCAGGGGACTGAAGCTTTCTTT. As protein: CASSPFLQGTEAFF.

The V and J genes are TRBV6-2 or TRBV6-3 and TRBJ2-7, with TRBD2 identical over 13 bases. V shed 7 bases and J 4 bases; nucleotides not matched to a gene: 4. This CDR3 has 14 residues. Germline V lookup: CDR1 MNHEY, CDR2 SVGEGT. The CDR3 nucleotides are TGTGCCAGCACCGGACTAGCGGGGGAGTACGAGCAGTACTTC. It encodes CASTGLAGEYEQYF.

This clonotype was seen only a few times. V and J are TRBV7-9 and TRBJ2-7, with D perhaps TRBD1 (7 bases). Germline lookup yields CDR1 SEHNR and CDR2 FQNEAQ (reference sequence). Trimming cost V 5 bases and J 7 bases, with 18 bases left between them. This CDR3 has 14 residues. The CDR3 region has the DNA TGTGCCAGCAGCGGGAGGACAGGTTTGAGGGAGCAGTACTTC. Residues: CASSGRTGLREQYF.

The sample holds a few counts of this clonotype. The chain employs TRBV20-1 and TRBJ1-1; D gene ambiguous. In germline, CDR1 is DFQATT, CDR2 SNEGSKA (reference sequence). Trimming took off 4 bases at V and 9 bases at J, with 12 bases between the two ends. The length of the CDR3 is 11 residues. For the CDR3, the DNA is TGCAGTGCTACCGACGGTAAAAAAGCTTTCTTT. As protein: CSATDGKKAFF.

This clonotype was recorded many times. The chain links TRBV7-2 to TRBJ2-7, with a possible D match to TRBD2 (7 bases). The CDR3 consists of 15 residues. Germline CDR1 SGHTA, CDR2 FQGNSA. Deletions cut 5 bases from V and 4 bases from J, with 18 bases between. CDR3 amino acids: CASSQTRGAGYEQYF. The CDR3 nucleotides are TGTGCCAGCAGCCAAACCCGGGGGGCCGGGTACGAGCAGTACTTC.

The gene calls are TRBV6-5 and TRBJ2-2; D ambiguous. Germline lookup yields CDR1 MNHEY and CDR2 SVGAGI. V lost 3 bases and J 0 bases, leaving 8 bases between the germline ends. The CDR3 sequence is 15 residues long. CDR3 loop: CASSYGTSNTGELFF. In nucleotides, the CDR3 is TGTGCCAGCAGTTATGGAACTTCGAACACCGGGGAGCTGTTTTTT.

The V call is TRBV6-2 or TRBV6-3, the J call TRBJ2-5; perhaps TRBD1 as D (5 bases). Germline V gene data show CDR1 as MNHEY and CDR2 as SVGEGT. V was shortened by 6 bases and J by 4 bases, with 12 bases between the two germline ends. This CDR3 region has 13 residues. The CDR3 loop is CASRTVLRETQYF. Here the CDR3 DNA reads TGTGCCAGCAGGACAGTATTAAGAGAGACCCAGTACTTC.

The chain is built from TRBV7-6 and TRBJ2-2; 8 bases match TRBD1. With V trimmed by 4 bases and J by 4 bases, 5 bases remained unmatched. CDR3 length equals 15 residues. Germline lookup yields CDR1 SGHVS and CDR2 FNYEAQ. The CDR3 sequence: CASSSGGLGTGELFF. Written as DNA, the CDR3 is TGTGCCAGCAGCTCAGGGGGCTTGGGCACCGGGGAGCTGTTTTTT. The entire variable domain, with the rest obtained from reference TRBV7-6 and TRBJ2-2, is as follows: GAGVSQSPRYKVTKRGQDVALRCDPISGHVSLYWYRQALGQGPEFLTYFNYEAQQDKSGLPNDRFSAERPEGSISTLTIQRTEQRDSAMYRCASSSGGLGTGELFFGEGSRLTVL.

This clonotype appeared a few times. The V and J genes are TRBV25-1 and TRBJ2-1; 14 bases agree with TRBD2. Germline CDR1 and CDR2: MGHDK and SYGVNS. The CDR3 is made up of 16 amino acids. V was clipped by 4 bases and J by 12 bases; unmatched bases: 11. CDR3 bases: TGTGCCAGCAGTGTGTTTGGGGGACTAGCGGGAGAAGGGCAGTTCTTC. Its translation: CASSVFGGLAGEGQFF.

The CDR3 reads CASRIGLAGEEFF. The CDR3 bases are TGTGCCAGCAGGATCGGACTAGCGGGAGAGGAGTTCTTC. This rearrangement joins TRBV6-1 to TRBJ2-1; 13 bases match TRBD2. CDR3 length: 13 amino acids. CDR1 is MNHNS and CDR2 is SASEGT in the germline V gene. J lost 14 bases, V lost 6 bases, and 7 bases had no gene match.